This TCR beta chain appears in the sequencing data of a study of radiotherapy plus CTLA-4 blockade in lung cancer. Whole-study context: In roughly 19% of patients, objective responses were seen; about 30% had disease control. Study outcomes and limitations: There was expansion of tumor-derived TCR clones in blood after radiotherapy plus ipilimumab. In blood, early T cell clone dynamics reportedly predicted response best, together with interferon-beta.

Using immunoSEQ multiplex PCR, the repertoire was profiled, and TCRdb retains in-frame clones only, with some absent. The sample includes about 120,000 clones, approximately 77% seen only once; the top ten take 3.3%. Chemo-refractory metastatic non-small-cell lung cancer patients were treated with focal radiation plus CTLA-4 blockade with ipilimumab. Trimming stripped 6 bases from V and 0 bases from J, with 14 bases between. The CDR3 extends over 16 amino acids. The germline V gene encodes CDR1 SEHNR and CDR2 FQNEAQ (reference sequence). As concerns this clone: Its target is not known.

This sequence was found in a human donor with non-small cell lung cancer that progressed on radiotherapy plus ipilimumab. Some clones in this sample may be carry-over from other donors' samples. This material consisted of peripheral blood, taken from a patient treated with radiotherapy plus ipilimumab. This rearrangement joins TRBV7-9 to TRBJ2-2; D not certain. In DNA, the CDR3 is TGTGCCAGCAGAAACCTCAGGCAGGCGAACACCGGGGAGCTGTTTTTT. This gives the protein CASRNLRQANTGELFF.